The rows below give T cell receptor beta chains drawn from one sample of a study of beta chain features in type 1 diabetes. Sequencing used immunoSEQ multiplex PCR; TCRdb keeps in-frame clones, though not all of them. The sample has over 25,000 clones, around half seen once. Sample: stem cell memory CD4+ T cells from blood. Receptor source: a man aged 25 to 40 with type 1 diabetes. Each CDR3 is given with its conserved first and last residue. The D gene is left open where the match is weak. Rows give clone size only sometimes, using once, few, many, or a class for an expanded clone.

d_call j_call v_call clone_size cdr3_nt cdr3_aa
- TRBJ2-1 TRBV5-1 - TGCGCCAGCAATAACGGGGTGACCCTATACAATGAGCAGTTCTTC CASNNGVTLYNEQFF
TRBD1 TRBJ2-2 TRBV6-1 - TGTGCCAGCAGTGGGACAGGGCCGGGGGACACCGGGGAGCTGTTTTTT CASSGTGPGDTGELFF
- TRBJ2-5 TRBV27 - TGTGCCAGCAGCCAAGCGGGTATCGAGGAGACCCAGTACTTC CASSQAGIEETQYF
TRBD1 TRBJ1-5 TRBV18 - TGTGCCAGCTCACCCCAGGGGGCGGACAATCAGCCCCAGCATTTT CASSPQGADNQPQHF
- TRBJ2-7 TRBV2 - TGTGCCAGCGGAAGTCAGGGCCCCTACGAGCAGTACTTC CASGSQGPYEQYF
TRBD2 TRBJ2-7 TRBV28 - TGTGCCAGCAGTTTGGTAGCGGGAGTGGATTACGAGCAGTACTTC CASSLVAGVDYEQYF
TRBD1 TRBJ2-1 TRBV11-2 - TGTGCCAGCAGCGTGGACAGGAATGAGCAGTTCTTC CASSVDRNEQFF
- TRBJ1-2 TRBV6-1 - TGTGCCAGCAGTGAAGCCCCGGGGTCTAACTATGGCTACACCTTC CASSEAPGSNYGYTF
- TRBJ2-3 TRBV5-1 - TGCGCCAGCAGCTTGGCAGGCCAGAACATTGGTACGCAGTATTTT CASSLAGQNIGTQYF
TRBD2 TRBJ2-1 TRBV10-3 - TGTGCCATCAGTCGTCTAGCGGGAAGCTCCTACAATGAGCAGTTCTTC CAISRLAGSSYNEQFF
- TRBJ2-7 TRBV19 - TGTGCCAGTAGGCTCGGAGCCCGGGGTGGGTCCTACGAGCAGTACTTC CASRLGARGGSYEQYF
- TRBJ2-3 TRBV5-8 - TGTGCCAGCAGCCGGGGAACCCTCACAGATACGCAGTATTTT CASSRGTLTDTQYF
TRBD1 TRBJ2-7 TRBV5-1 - TGCGCCAGCAGCTTGGTACAGGGGTTAGGCTACGAGCAGTACTTC CASSLVQGLGYEQYF
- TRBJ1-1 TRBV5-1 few TGCGCCAGCAGCTTTCAGGGGAACACTGAAGCTTTCTTT CASSFQGNTEAFF
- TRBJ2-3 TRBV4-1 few TGCGCCAGCAGCCAGCGAGGTCGAGACTCTACTTATACGCAGTATTTT CASSQRGRDSTYTQYF
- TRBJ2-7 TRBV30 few TGTGCCTGGGGACAGAACTACGAGCAGTACTTC CAWGQNYEQYF
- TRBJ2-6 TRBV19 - TGTGCCAGTAGTATAGTGTCTGCTGGGGCCAACGTCCTGACTTTC CASSIVSAGANVLTF
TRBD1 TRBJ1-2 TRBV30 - TGTGCCTGGAGTTCGGACAGGGCGGACTATGGCTACACCTTC CAWSSDRADYGYTF
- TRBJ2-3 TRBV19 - TGTGCCAGTAGTATCTCCCCGACAGGCACAGATACGCAGTATTTT CASSISPTGTDTQYF
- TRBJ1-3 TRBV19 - TGTGCCAGCCACGCGAAACAGGCCACCTCTGGAAACACCATATATTTT CASHAKQATSGNTIYF
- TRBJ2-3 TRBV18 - TGTGCCAGCTCCCCGGGGGAGTGGACAGATACGCAGTATTTT CASSPGEWTDTQYF
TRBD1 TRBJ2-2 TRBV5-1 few TGCGCCAGCAGCCCGGACAGGGGTAACACCGGGGAGCTGTTTTTT CASSPDRGNTGELFF
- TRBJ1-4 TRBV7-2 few TGTGCCAGCAGCTTTCAGGCAACTAATGAAAAACTGTTTTTT CASSFQATNEKLFF
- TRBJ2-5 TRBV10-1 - TGCGCCAGCAGTCGACAGCTGCAAGAGACCCAGTACTTC CASSRQLQETQYF
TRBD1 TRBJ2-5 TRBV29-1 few TGCAGCGTTGGGACAGGGGCCATCCAAGAGACCCAGTACTTC CSVGTGAIQETQYF
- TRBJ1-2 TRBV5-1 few TGCGCCAGCAGTTTGGACGTCGGGGACTATGGCTACACCTTC CASSLDVGDYGYTF
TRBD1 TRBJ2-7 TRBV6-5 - TGTGCCAGCAGGAAGACAGGGTTTCTCTACGAGCAGTACTTC CASRKTGFLYEQYF
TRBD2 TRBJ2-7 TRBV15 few TGTGCCACCAGCAGTCCAATGGGAGGGCCCTCCTACGAGCAGTACTTC CATSSPMGGPSYEQYF
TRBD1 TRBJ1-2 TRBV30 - TGTGCCTGGAGTGTTATGACAGGGGGTTTCGGTGGCTACACCTTC CAWSVMTGGFGGYTF
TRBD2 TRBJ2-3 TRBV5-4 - TGTGCCAGCAGCACCCCTAGCGGGGGTGGGGATACGCAGTATTTT CASSTPSGGGDTQYF
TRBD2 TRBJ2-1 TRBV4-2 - TGTGCCAGCAGCCAAGAGATGGCGGGAGGCTCCGGATACAATGAGCAGTTCTTC CASSQEMAGGSGYNEQFF
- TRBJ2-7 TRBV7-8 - TGTGCCAGCAGCCCCTGGGGGGTGGATGGCACGCCCGGGTCATACGAGCAGTACTTC CASSPWGVDGTPGSYEQYF
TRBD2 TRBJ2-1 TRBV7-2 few TGTGCCAGCAGCGGGCCGGGACTAGCAGTCCTCAATGAGCAGTTCTTC CASSGPGLAVLNEQFF
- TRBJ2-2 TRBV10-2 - TGCGCCAGCAGTGAAGGGGACTGGTCGAACACCGGGGAGCTGTTTTTT CASSEGDWSNTGELFF
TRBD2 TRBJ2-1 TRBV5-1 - TGCGCCAGCAGCAAAGTAGCGGGGGCCAATGAGCAGTTCTTC CASSKVAGANEQFF
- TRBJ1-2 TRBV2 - TGTGCCAGCACGTGGGACTCGGGCGGCTACACCTTC CASTWDSGGYTF
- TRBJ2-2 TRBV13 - TGTGCCACCAAGACAGGTGCGGCGGCCGGGGAGCTGTTTTTT CATKTGAAAGELFF
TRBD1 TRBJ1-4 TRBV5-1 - TGCGCCAGCAGTCTTTTCGGGACAGCTAATGAAAAACTGTTTTTT CASSLFGTANEKLFF
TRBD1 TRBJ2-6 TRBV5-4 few TGTGCCAGCAGCGATAGGGACAGGGGGGACTCTGGGGCCAACGTCCTGACTTTC CASSDRDRGDSGANVLTF
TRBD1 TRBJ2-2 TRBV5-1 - TGCGCCAGCAGCTTGGAGGGGACAGGGTTTCCCGGGGAGCTGTTTTTT CASSLEGTGFPGELFF
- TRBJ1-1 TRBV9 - TGTGCCAGCAGCGGAGGACAACCGAACACTGAAGCTTTCTTT CASSGGQPNTEAFF
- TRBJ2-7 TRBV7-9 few TGTGCCAGCAGCGGAACAGGGAGCGATAACGAGCAGTACTTC CASSGTGSDNEQYF